Included here is one T cell receptor (beta chain) sequence, with context. The entry originates in a study of blood T cell repertoires in COVID-19. On the study more broadly: PBMCs, B-cell-depleted T cells, or T cells provided the cDNA or gDNA that made up the material.

In the original analysis: Amplification with reference gene primers provided the estimates of nucleated cell counts. Method: immunoSEQ multiplex PCR; TCRdb's copy keeps in-frame clones and lacks some. That table gives V, J and clone size, and the DNA gave D and trimming. This sample has around 64,000 clones, with roughly 87% found just once. V lost 4 bases, J lost 10 bases, and 15 bases stayed unmatched. Germline lookup yields CDR1 SGHRS and CDR2 YFSETQ. The CDR3 extends over 16 amino acids. The TCR originated in a woman older than 75 with acute or convalescent COVID-19. Material: peripheral blood. This chain links TRBV5-1 with TRBJ2-1, with 9 bases fitting TRBD2. The CDR3 nucleotides are TGCGCCAGCAGCAGACCACTAGCGGGCTTCTCAGAGGAGCAGTTCTTC. It specifies CASSRPLAGFSEEQFF.